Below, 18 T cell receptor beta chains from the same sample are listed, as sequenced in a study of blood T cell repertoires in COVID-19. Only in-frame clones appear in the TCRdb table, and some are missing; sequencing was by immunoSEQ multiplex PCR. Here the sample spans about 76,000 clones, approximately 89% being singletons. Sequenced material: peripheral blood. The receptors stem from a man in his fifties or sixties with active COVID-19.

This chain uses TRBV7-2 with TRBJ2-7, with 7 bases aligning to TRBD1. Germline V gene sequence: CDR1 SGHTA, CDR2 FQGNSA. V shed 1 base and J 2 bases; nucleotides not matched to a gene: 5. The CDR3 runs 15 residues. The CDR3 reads CASSLVRDRAYEQYF. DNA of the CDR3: TGTGCCAGCAGCTTAGTAAGGGACAGAGCCTACGAGCAGTACTTC.

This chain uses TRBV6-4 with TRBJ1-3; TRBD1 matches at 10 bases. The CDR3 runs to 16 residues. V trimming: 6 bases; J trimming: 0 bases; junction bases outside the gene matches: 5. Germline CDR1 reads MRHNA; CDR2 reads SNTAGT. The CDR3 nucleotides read TGTGCCAGCAGAATGGGACAGGGGTTCTCTGGAAACACCATATATTTT. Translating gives CASRMGQGFSGNTIYF.

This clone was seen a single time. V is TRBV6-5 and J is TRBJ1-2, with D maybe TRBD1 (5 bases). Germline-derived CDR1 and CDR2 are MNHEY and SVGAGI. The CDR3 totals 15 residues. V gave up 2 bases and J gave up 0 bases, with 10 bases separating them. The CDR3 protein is CASSYAGHPNYGYTF. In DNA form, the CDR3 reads TGTGCCAGCAGTTACGCCGGACATCCTAACTATGGCTACACCTTC.

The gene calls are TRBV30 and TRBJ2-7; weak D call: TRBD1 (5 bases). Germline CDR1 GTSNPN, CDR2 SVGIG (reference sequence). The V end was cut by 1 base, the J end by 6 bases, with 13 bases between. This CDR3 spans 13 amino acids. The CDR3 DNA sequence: TGTGCCTGGAGTGGGGGCCTGAAGGCCGAGCAGTACTTC. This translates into CAWSGGLKAEQYF.

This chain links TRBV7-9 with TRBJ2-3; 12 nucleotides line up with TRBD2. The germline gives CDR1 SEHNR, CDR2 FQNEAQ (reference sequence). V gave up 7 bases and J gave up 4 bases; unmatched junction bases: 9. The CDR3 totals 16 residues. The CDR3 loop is CASTPGTSGRSDTQYF. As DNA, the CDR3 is TGTGCCAGCACCCCAGGGACTAGCGGGCGGTCAGATACGCAGTATTTT.

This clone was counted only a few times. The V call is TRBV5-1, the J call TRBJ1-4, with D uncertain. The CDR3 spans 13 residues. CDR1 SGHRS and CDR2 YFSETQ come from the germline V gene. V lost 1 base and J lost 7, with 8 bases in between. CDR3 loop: CASSLPGSEKLFF. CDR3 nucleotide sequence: TGCGCCAGCAGCTTGCCGGGGTCTGAAAAACTGTTTTTT.

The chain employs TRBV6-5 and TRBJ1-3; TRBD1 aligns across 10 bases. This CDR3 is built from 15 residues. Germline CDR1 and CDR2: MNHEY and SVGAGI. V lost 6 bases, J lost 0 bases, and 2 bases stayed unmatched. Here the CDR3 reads CASRGQGISGNTIYF. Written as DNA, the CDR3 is TGTGCCAGCAGGGGACAGGGGATCTCTGGAAACACCATATATTTT.

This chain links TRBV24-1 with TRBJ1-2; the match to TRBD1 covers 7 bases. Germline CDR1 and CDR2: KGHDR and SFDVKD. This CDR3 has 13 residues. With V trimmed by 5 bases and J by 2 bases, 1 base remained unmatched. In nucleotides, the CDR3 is TGTGCCACCAGTGCGACAGGGAACTATGGCTACACCTTC. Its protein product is CATSATGNYGYTF.

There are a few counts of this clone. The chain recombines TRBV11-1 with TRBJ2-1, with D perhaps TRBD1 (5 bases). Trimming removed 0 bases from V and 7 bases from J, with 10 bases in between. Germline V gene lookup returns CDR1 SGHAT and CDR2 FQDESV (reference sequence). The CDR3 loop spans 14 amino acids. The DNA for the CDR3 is TGTGCCAGCAGCTTAGCGGGAAACAGGAATGAGCAGTTCTTC. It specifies CASSLAGNRNEQFF.

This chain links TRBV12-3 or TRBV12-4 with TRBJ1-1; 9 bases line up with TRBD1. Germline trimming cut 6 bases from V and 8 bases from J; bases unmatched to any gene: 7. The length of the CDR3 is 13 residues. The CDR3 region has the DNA TGTGCCAGCAGCGGGACAGGGATCACCGAAGCTTTCTTT. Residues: CASSGTGITEAFF.

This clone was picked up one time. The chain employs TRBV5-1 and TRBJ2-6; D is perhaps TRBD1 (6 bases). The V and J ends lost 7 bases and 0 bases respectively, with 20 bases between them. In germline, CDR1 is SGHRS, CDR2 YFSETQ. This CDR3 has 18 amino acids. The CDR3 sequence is CASAPGQNPYSGANVLTF. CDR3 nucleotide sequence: TGCGCCAGCGCCCCCGGACAGAACCCCTACTCTGGGGCCAACGTCCTGACTTTC.

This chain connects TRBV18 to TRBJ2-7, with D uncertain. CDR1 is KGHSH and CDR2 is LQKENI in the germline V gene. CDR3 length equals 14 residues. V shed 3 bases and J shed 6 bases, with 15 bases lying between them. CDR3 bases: TGTGCCAGCTCACCTACTCATACAGTCACCGAGCAGTACTTC. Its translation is CASSPTHTVTEQYF.

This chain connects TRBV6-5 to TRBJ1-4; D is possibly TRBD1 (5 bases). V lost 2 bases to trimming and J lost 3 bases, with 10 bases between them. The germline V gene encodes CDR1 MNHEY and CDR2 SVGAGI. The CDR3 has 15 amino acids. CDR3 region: CASSYQGTANEKLFF. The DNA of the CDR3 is TGTGCCAGCAGTTACCAGGGTACTGCTAATGAAAAACTGTTTTTT.

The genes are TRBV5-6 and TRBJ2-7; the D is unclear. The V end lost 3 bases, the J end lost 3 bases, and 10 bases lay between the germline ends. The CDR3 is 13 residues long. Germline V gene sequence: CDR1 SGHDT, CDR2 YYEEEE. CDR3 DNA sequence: TGTGCCAGCAGCTCGTCTTTATTCTACGAGCAGTACTTC. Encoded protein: CASSSSLFYEQYF.

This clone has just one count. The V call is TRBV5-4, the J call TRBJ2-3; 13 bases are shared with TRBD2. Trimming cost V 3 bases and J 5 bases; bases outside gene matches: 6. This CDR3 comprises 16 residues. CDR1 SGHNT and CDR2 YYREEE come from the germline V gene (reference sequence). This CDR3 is CASSSWTSGRRDTQYF. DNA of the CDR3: TGTGCCAGCAGCTCCTGGACTAGCGGGAGAAGAGATACGCAGTATTTT.

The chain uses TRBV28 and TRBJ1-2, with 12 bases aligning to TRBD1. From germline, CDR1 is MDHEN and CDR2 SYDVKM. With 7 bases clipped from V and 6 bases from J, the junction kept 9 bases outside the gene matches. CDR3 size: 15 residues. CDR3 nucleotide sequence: TGTGCCAGCACCTCGGGACAGGGGGCACGAAATGGCTACACCTTC. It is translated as CASTSGQGARNGYTF.

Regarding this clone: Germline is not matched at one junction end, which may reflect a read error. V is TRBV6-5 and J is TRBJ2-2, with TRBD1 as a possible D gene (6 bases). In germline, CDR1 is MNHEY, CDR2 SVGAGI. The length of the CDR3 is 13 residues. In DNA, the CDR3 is TGTGCCAACAGTTATTCAGGGGCCGGGGAGCTGTTTTTT. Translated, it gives CANSYSGAGELFF.

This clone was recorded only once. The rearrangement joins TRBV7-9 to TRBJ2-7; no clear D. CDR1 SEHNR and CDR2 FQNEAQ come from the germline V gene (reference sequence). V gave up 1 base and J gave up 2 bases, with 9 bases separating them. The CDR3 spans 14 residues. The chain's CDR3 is CASSLDPHPYEQYF. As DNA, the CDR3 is TGTGCCAGCAGCTTAGACCCACACCCCTACGAGCAGTACTTC.